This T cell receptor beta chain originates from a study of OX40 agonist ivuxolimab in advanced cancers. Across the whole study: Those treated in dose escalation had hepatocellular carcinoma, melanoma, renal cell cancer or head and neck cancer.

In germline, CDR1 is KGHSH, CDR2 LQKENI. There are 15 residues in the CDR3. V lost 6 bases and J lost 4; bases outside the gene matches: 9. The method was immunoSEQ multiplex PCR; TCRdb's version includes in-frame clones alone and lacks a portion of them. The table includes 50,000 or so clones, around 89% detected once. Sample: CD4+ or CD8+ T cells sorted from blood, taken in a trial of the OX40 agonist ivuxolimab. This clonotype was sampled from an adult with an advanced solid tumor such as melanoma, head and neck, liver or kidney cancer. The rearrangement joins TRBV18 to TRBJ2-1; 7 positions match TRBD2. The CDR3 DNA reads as TGTGCCAGCTCCCCCCCAGGGAGGGATTACAATGAGCAGTTCTTC. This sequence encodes CASSPPGRDYNEQFF.